The clone carrying this T cell receptor beta chain has more than one count but fewer than ten. Its antigen remains unknown. Preparing the TCRbeta library involved the use of unique molecular identifiers. MiXCR was run by TCRdb on the PCR reads, yielding one entry per CDR3 protein. The sample holds roughly 490,000 distinct CDR3 sequences, more than 9.5% seen once. These data come from a study of T-cell reconstitution after alpha-beta-depleted transplantation in children. Study outcomes and limitations: The origin of alpha-beta T cells about two months after transplant was reportedly several hundred expanded graft clones. Surviving recipient T cells and intrathymic progenitors accounted for some patients' high TCRbeta diversity at day 60.

CDR3 length: 17 residues. V was clipped by 6 bases and J by 4 bases; unmatched bases: 13. CDR1 and CDR2 from the germline V gene are MNHNS and SASEGT. The source material was PBMCs, mostly from graft donor cells, sampled 180 days after TCRalphabeta/CD19-depleted stem cell transplant. This sequence joins TRBV6-1 and TRBJ2-1, with 9 bases lining up with TRBD1. The TCR was taken from a female patient aged 2-15 years who had a stem cell transplant for aplastic anemia, so the T cells may come from the graft donor. The CDR3: CASSQRPGQGLYNEQFF. The CDR3 coding sequence is TGTGCCAGCAGCCAGCGGCCGGGACAGGGTTTATACAATGAGCAGTTCTTC.